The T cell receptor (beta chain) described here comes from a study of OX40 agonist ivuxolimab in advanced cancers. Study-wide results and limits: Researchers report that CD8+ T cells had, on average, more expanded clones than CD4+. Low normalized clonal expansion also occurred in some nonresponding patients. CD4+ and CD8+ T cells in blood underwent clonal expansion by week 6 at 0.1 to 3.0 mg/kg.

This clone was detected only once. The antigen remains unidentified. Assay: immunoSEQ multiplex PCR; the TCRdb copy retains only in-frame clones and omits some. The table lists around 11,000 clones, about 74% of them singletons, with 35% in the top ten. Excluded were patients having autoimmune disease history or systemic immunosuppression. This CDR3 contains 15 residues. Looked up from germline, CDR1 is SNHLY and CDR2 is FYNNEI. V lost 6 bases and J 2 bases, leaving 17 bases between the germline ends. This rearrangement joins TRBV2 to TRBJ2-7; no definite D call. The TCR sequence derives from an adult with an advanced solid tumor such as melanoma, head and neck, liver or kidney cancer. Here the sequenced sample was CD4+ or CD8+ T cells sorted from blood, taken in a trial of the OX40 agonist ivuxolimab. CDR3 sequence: CASRVDDTDTYEQYF. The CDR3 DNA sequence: TGTGCCAGCAGGGTCGACGACACCGATACCTACGAGCAGTACTTC.